The clone carrying this T cell receptor beta chain turned up a few times. Its target is not known. V shed 5 bases, J shed 4 bases, and the junction held 7 bases outside the gene matches. This CDR3 is built from 14 residues. RNA transcripts provided the template for amplifying TCR beta CDR3 regions. In the first round, RT-PCR was carried out with HTBI primers, and a multiplex PCR formed the second round. TCRdb re-called the multiplex PCR reads through MiXCR, storing one row per CDR3 protein. Among some 1.1 million distinct CDR3 sequences listed, about 38% were seen once. This sample was taken from a study of Graves' ophthalmopathy and Graves' hyperthyroidism. General study points: Predictions made by the model for ophthalmopathy progression reached approximately 70% sensitivity and almost 75% specificity.

The chain uses TRBV12-3 or TRBV12-4 and TRBJ2-5; 7 positions match TRBD2. The TCR sequence derives from an adult man with Graves' hyperthyroidism. Sequenced: peripheral blood or thyroid tissue (not recorded which). CDR3 protein: CASSGTMSVETQYF. CDR3 DNA sequence: TGTGCCAGCAGTGGGACTATGTCCGTAGAGACCCAGTACTTC.